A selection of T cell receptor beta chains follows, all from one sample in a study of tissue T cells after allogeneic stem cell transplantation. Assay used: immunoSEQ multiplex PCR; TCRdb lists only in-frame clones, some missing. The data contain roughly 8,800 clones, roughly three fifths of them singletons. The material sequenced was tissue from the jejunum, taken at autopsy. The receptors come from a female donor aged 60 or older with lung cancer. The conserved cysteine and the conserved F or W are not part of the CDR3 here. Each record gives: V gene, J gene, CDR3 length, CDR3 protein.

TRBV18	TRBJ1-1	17	ASSPYRSQGPSMNTEAF
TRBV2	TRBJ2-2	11	ASRDRGRGELF
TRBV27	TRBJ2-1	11	ASSLFRYNEQF
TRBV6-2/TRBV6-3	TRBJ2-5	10	ASSYPPGHQY
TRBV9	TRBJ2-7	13	ASSPYSGAVDEQY
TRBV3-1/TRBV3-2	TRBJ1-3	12	ASSTQGAGNTIY
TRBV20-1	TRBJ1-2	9	SASWGYGYT
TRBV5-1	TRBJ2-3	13	ASSLEGFYTDTQY
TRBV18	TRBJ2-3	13	ASSPWDRGFDTQY
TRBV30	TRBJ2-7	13	AWRRTGTGIYEQY
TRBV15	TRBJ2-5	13	ATSRGAALQETQY
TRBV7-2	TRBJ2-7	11	ASSWDRGREQY
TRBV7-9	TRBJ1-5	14	ASSLGTGHSNQPQH
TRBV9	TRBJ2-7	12	ASSPKGGRDEQY
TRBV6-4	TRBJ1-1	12	AGNADGENTEAF
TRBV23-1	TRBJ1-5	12	APGGVSNNQPQH
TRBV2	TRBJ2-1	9	ASSEEGRQF
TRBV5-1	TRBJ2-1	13	ASSLDQPEINEQF
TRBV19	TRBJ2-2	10	ASLQGIGELF
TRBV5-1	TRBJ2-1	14	ASSLRGSARYNEQF
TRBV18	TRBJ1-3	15	ASSLEPGGFSGNTIY
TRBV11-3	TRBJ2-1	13	ASRTEAGDYNEQF
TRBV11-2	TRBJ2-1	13	ASSPTLAGNNEQF
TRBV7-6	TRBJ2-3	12	ASSLAGGTDTQY
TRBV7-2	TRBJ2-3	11	ASSLVLADTQY
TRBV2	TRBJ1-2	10	ASIRTGNGYT
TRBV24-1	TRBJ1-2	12	ATSDARVDYGYT
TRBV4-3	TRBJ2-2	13	ASSHLDRTTGELF